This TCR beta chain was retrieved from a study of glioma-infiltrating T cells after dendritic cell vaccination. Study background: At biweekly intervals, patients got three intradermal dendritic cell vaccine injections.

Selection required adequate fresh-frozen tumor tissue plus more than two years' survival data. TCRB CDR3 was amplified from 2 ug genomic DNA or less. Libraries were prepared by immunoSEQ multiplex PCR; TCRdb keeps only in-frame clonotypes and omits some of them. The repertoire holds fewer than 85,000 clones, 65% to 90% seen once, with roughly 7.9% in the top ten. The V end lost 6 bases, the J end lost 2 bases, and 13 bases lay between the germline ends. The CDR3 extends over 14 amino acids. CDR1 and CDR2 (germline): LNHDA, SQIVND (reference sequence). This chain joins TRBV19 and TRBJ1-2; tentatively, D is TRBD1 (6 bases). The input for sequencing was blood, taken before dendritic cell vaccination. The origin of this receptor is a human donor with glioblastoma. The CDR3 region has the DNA TGTGCCAGTAGCAAACCGGGACACAACTATGGCTACACCTTC. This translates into CASSKPGHNYGYTF.